This TCR beta chain was identified during a study of cytomegalovirus exposure and HLA in healthy donors. Study-level points and caveats: The dataset shows that most TCR sequences were rare, while some public TCRs occurred in many donors. Accounts indicate the classifier identified cytomegalovirus status with strong specificity and sensitivity.

Only in-frame clones appear in the TCRdb table, and some are missing; sequencing was by immunoSEQ multiplex PCR. The table shows some 210,000 clones, with around 86% occurring only once. V lost 7 bases and J lost 2; bases outside the gene matches: 6. The CDR3 consists of 14 residues. Per the germline V gene, CDR1 is WSHSY and CDR2 is SAAADI. Comment on this clone: Its cognate antigen is unknown.

The donors were members of the approximately 130-subject validation cohort (separate from the roughly 660-subject first cohort). The rearrangement joins TRBV10-2 to TRBJ2-5; 8 bases match TRBD2. This clonotype originated in a woman aged 18-35 years in good health and CMV-seropositive. The specimen was PBMCs. The CDR3 DNA reads as TGCGCCAGCATGGAGACTAGCGCACAAGAGACCCAGTACTTC. Amino acids: CASMETSAQETQYF.